The 8 T cell receptor beta chains listed next were all sequenced from one sample in a study of cytotoxic CD8 clonotypes in ibrutinib-treated CLL. The data were produced by immunoSEQ multiplex PCR, yet TCRdb's version contains in-frame clones alone and is incomplete. In the table there are about 97,000 clones, around four fifths of which are singletons. This sample comprised PBMCs, obtained after 12 months of ibrutinib treatment. The receptors originated from a human donor with chronic lymphocytic leukemia.

This chain uses TRBV11-2 with TRBJ2-7; D ambiguous. The CDR3 runs to 18 residues. V shed 0 bases and J shed 2 bases, with 20 bases lying between them. Looked up from germline, CDR1 is SGHAT and CDR2 is FQNNGV. CDR3 amino acids: CASSLDLGGQAAAYEQYF. The CDR3 region has the DNA TGTGCCAGCAGCTTAGATCTGGGTGGGCAAGCCGCGGCCTACGAGCAGTACTTC.

This rearrangement joins TRBV9 to TRBJ1-1; 7 nucleotides agree with TRBD1. Germline values: CDR1 SGDLS, CDR2 YYNGEE. Germline trimming cut 0 bases from V and 5 bases from J; bases unmatched to any gene: 16. The CDR3 extends over 18 amino acids. This CDR3 reads CASSVERQGGGAETEAFF. The CDR3 bases are TGTGCCAGCAGCGTAGAGCGACAAGGAGGGGGCGCTGAAACTGAAGCTTTCTTT.

The genes are TRBV9 and TRBJ1-1; TRBD1 matches 7 bases. CDR1 and CDR2 (germline): SGDLS, YYNGEE. Trimming at V came to 4 bases and at J to 6 bases, leaving 12 bases not matched to a gene. The CDR3 consists of 15 residues. For the CDR3, the DNA is TGTGCCAGCAGCCCGAGGGAGGGGAGGGGGCCTGAAGCTTTCTTT. Its protein product is CASSPREGRGPEAFF.

This clone has just a few counts. The chain joins TRBV19 to TRBJ2-4; 7 bases line up with TRBD1. Germline V gene sequence: CDR1 LNHDA, CDR2 SQIVND (reference sequence). The length of the CDR3 is 16 residues. Trimming at V came to 7 bases and at J to 6 bases, leaving 15 bases not matched to a gene. The DNA of the CDR3 is TGTGCCAGTACCCCCCGGACAGGTATTAGGGCAAACATTCAGTACTTC. This codes for CASTPRTGIRANIQYF.

The gene calls are TRBV5-4 and TRBJ2-7, with a tentative D call TRBD2 (7 bases). CDR3 length: 15 residues. Germline V gives CDR1 SGHNT, CDR2 YYREEE (reference sequence). V shed 4 bases and J shed 4 bases, with 18 bases lying between them. The CDR3 sequence is CASSPEGGLGYEQYF. Here the CDR3 DNA reads TGTGCCAGCAGCCCCGAGGGGGGGCTGGGATACGAGCAGTACTTC.

The CDR3 is CASSLVGTGGLFGYTF. DNA for the CDR3: TGTGCCAGCAGTTTGGTAGGGACAGGGGGTCTGTTTGGCTACACCTTC. This chain joins TRBV27 and TRBJ1-2; 11 bases map to TRBD1. V shed 3 bases, J shed 7 bases, and the junction held 10 bases outside the gene matches. This CDR3 is built from 16 residues. Per the germline V gene, CDR1 is MNHEY and CDR2 is SMNVEV (reference sequence).

The chain carries TRBV28 and TRBJ2-7, with D perhaps matching TRBD2 (6 bases). The CDR3 spans 15 residues. Germline V CDR1 and CDR2: MDHEN, SYDVKM. V shed 2 bases and J shed 0 bases, with 11 bases lying between them. In DNA form, the CDR3 reads TGTGCCAGCAGTTTAATGGGACTGAGCTCCTACGAGCAGTACTTC. Translation gives CASSLMGLSSYEQYF.

The rearrangement joins TRBV7-2 to TRBJ2-7, with 8 bases that match TRBD2. Germline CDR1 and CDR2: SGHTA and FQGNSA. The CDR3 covers 14 residues. The J segment lost 2 bases and the V segment lost 5 bases, leaving 5 bases of the junction unmatched. For the CDR3, the DNA is TGTGCCAGCAGCCGGGGGGGCACCGCCTACGAGCAGTACTTC. It translates to CASSRGGTAYEQYF. The whole variable domain, remainder taken from reference TRBV7-2 and TRBJ2-7, is GAGVSQSPSNKVTEKGKDVELRCDPISGHTALYWYRQSLGQGLEFLIYFQGNSAPDKSGLPSDRFSAERTGGSVSTLTIQRTQQEDSAVYLCASSRGGTAYEQYFGPGTRLTVT.